This T cell receptor (beta chain) was captured by sequencing in a study of T cells in Graves' hyperthyroidism and ophthalmopathy. RNA transcripts were the template for amplifying TCR beta CDR3 regions. Initially, a first-round RT-PCR of the TCR CDR3 employed the HTBI primer set. TCRdb reanalysed the multiplex PCR reads using MiXCR and keeps one entry per CDR3 protein. The top ten clones hold under 9.5% of a sample with fewer than 900,000 distinct CDR3 sequences, about 16% of them seen once. Trimming cost V 0 bases and J 0 bases, with 7 bases left between them. CDR3 size: 15 residues. Germline CDR1 is SGHTS and CDR2 is YDEGEE. The study, taken as a whole, reports: Most thyroid clonotypes that were expanded above 0.001 also turned up in blood.

Details on this clonotype: No antigen is known for it.

The receptor was isolated from a man younger than 30 with Graves' hyperthyroidism. The V call is TRBV5-8, the J call TRBJ1-5; unclear D gene. The sample consisted of blood. This chain's CDR3 is CASSLVDHSNQPQHF. DNA for the CDR3: TGTGCCAGCAGCTTGGTGGACCATAGCAATCAGCCCCAGCATTTT.